The present TCR beta chain was sequenced within a study of T cells in Graves' hyperthyroidism and ophthalmopathy. The TCR beta CDR3 regions underwent amplification using RNA transcripts as the source. First-round RT-PCR of the TCR CDR3 relied on the HTBI primer set. One entry per CDR3 protein, called by TCRdb with MiXCR from the multiplex PCR reads. The sample has nearly 600,000 distinct CDR3 sequences, approximately 15% seen once. V was shortened by 0 bases and J by 4 bases, with 13 bases between the two germline ends. This CDR3 region has 15 residues. Germline CDR1 MNHEY, CDR2 SVGAGI. A patient was excluded if there was uncontrolled infection, other autoimmune disease, pregnancy or lactation.

The sample comprised blood. This rearrangement joins TRBV6-5 to TRBJ2-7; no clear D. This TCR came from a woman aged 18-35 years with Graves' ophthalmopathy. The CDR3 is CASSYSPIPTYEQYF. The CDR3 nucleotides are TGTGCCAGCAGTTACTCCCCGATACCAACTTACGAGCAGTACTTC.